Only a few counts were recorded for the clone carrying this T cell receptor (beta chain). These data belong to a study of human T cells and chemical hapten exposure. Time point described: patch test 1, 2 weeks after DPC sensitization. Treatment reported: therapeutic diphenylcyclopropenone sensitization with weekly scalp DPC. MiXCR was run by TCRdb on the RACE reads, yielding one entry per CDR3 protein. The sample has some 180,000 distinct CDR3 sequences; around 22% are singletons. The germline gives CDR1 DFQATT, CDR2 SNEGSKA (reference sequence). CDR3 length equals 13 residues. Trimming took off 6 bases at V and 3 bases at J, with 14 bases between the two ends.

The clonotype comes from a woman aged 45 to 65 with alopecia areata. Some clones in this sample may be carry-over from other donors' samples. This chain uses TRBV20-1 with TRBJ1-2; TRBD1 might be the D (6 bases). The sample consisted of whole blood, taken in connection with sensitization to the hapten diphenylcyclopropenone (DPC). CDR3 bases: TGCAGTGCAGATACAGGGAGGGACTATGGCTACACCTTC. It yields the protein CSADTGRDYGYTF.